The entry below describes one T cell receptor (beta chain). Its antigen is unknown. The entry originates in a study of shared clonotypes between healthy human individuals. Study-wide results and limits: Some naive CD4 clonotypes, 4% to 6%, turned up in common across four donors. The researchers took only blood, and tissue repertoires probably look different.

Naive CD8 cells comprised CD45RO-negative, CCR7-positively selected cells, excluding terminally differentiated effector memory CD45RA+ cells. The germline V gene encodes CDR1 SNHLY and CDR2 FYNNEI. The V end lost 11 bases, the J end lost 8 bases, and 33 bases lay between the germline ends. CDR3 length equals 17 residues. Sequencing was performed with immunoSEQ multiplex PCR; in TCRdb, only in-frame clones are kept and a portion is missing. In the table there are around 2,100,000 clones, approximately 94% of which are singletons. The V gene is TRBV2, the J gene TRBJ1-2; perhaps TRBD1 as D (5 bases). Source material: naive CD8+ T cells sorted from blood. The sequence was collected from a man younger than 35 in good health. The CDR3 nucleotides read TGTGCCGATCTCGGGGGTTTAGGCCTGGGGGATATCGCGGGCTACACCTTC. Encoded protein: CADLGGLGLGDIAGYTF.